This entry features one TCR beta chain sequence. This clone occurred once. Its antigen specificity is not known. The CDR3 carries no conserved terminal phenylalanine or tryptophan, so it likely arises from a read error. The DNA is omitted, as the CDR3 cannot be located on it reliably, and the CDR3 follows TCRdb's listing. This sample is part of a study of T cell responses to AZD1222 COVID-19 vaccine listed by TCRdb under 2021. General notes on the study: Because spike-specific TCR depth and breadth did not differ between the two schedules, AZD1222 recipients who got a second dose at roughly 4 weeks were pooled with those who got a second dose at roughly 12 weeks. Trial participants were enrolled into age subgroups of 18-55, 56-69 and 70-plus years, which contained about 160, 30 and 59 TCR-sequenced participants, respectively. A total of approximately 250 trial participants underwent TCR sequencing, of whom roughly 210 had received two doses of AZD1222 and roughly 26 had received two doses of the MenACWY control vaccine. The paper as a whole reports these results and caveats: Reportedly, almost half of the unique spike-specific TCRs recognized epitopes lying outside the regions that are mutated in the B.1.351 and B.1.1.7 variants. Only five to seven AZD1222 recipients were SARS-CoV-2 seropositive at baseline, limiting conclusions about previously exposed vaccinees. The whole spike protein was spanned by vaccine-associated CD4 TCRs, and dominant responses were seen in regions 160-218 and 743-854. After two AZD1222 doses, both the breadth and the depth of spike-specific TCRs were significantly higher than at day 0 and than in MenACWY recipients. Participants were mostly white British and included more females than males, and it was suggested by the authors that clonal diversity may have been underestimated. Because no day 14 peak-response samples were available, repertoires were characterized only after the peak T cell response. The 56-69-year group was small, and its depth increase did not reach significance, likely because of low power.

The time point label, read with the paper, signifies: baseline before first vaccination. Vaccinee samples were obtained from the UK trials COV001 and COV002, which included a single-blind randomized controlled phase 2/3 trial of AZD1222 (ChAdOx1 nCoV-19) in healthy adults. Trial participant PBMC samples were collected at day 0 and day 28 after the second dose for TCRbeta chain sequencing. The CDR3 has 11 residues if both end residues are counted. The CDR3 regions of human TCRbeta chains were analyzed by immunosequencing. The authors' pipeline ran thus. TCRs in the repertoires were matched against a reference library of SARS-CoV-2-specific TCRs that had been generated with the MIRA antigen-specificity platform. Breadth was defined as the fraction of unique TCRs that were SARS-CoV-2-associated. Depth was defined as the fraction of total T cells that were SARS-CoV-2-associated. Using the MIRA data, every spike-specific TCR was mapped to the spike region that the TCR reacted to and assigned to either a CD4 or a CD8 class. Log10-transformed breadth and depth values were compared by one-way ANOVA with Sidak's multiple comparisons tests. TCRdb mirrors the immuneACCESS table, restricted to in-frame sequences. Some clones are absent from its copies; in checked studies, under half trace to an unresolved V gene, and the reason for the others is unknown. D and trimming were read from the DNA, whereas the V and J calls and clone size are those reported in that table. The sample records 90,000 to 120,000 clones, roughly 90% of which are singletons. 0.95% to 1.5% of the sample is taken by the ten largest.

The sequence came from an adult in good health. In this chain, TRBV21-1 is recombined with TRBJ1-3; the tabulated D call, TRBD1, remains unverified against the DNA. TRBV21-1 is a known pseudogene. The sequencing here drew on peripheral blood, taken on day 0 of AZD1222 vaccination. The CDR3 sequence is CASSKAWQALS.